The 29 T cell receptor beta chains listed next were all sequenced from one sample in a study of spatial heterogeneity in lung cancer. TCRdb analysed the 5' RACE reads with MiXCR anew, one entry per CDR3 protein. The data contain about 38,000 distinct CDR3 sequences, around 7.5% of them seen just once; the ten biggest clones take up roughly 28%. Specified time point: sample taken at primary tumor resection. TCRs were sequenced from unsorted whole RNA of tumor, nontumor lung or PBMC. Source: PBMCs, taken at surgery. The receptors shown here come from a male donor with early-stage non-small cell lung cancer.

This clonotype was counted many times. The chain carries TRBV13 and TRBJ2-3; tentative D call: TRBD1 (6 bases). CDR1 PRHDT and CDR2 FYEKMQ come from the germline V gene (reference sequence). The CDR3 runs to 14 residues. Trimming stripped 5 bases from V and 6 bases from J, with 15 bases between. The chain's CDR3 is CASSAQTGRDTQYF. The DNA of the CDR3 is TGTGCCAGCAGCGCACAAACAGGGCGCGATACGCAGTATTTT.

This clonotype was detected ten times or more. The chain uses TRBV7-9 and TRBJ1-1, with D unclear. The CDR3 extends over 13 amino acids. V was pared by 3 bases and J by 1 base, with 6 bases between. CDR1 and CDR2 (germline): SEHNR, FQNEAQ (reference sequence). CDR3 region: CASSFEANTEAFF. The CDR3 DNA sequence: TGTGCCAGCAGCTTTGAGGCGAACACTGAAGCTTTCTTT.

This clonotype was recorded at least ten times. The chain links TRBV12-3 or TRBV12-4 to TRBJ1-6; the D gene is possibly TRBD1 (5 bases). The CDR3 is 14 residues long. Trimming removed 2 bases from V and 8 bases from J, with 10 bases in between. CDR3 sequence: CASSLRQSDSPLHF. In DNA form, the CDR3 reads TGTGCCAGCAGTTTAAGACAGTCTGATTCACCCCTCCACTTT.

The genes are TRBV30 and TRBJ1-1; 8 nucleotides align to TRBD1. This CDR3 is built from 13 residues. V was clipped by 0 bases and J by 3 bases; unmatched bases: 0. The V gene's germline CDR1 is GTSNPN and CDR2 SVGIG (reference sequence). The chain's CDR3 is CAWSVQGDTEAFF. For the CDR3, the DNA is TGTGCCTGGAGTGTACAGGGGGACACTGAAGCTTTCTTT. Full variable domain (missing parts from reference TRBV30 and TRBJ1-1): SQTIHQWPATLVQPVGSPLSLECTVEGTSNPNLYWYRQAAGRGLQLLFYSVGIGQISSEVPQNLSASRPQDRQFILSSKKLLLSDSGFYLCAWSVQGDTEAFFGQGTRLTVV.

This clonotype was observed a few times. CDR3 DNA sequence: TGTGCCAGCCTCCAAGGGGCGAACGGGGAGCTGTTTTTT. Translation gives CASLQGANGELFF. The chain is built from TRBV7-9 and TRBJ2-2, with a tentative D call TRBD1 (5 bases). CDR1 is SEHNR and CDR2 is FQNEAQ in the germline V gene (reference sequence). The CDR3 contains 13 residues. Trimming left V 8 bases short and J 7 bases short, with 14 bases between.

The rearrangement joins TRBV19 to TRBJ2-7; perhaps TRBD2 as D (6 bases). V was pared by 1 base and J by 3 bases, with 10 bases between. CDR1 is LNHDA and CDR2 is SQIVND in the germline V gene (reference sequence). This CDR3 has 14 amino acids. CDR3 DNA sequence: TGTGCCAGTAGTATAGGGCCGGGGGTCTACGAGCAGTACTTC. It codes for CASSIGPGVYEQYF.

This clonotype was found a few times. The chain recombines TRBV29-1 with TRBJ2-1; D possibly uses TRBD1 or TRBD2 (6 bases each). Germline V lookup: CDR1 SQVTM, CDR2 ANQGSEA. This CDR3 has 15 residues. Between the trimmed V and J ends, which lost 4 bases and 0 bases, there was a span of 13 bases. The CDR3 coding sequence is TGCAGCGTTGGCCTCCGGGGGCTCTCCTACAATGAGCAGTTCTTC. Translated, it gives CSVGLRGLSYNEQFF.

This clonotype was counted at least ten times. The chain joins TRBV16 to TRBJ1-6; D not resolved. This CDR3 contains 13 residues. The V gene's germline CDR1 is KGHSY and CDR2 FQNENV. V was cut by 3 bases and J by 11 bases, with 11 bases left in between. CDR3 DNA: TGTGCCAGCAGCCAGGCTTTAGAGACACCCCTCCACTTT. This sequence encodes CASSQALETPLHF.

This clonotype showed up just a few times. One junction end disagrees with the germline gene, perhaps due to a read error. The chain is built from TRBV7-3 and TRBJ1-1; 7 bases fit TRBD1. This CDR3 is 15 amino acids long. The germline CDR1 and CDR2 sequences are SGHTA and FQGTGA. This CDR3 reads CVSSLDRAVTSQAFF. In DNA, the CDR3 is TGTGTCAGCAGCTTAGACAGGGCGGTCACATCCCAAGCTTTCTTT.

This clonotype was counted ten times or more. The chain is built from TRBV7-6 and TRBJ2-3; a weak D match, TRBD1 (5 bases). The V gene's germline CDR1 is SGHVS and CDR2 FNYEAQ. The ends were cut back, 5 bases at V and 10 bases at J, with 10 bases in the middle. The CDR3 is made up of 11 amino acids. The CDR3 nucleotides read TGTGCCAGCAGCGCAGGGTTTTCGCAGTATTTT. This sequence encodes CASSAGFSQYF.

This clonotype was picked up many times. The CDR3 protein is CASTFGTAGNQPQHF. The CDR3 DNA sequence: TGTGCCAGCACTTTCGGGACAGCTGGCAATCAGCCCCAGCATTTT. This chain uses TRBV12-3 or TRBV12-4 with TRBJ1-5; TRBD1 agrees at 7 bases. The J segment lost 2 bases and the V segment lost 7 bases, leaving 8 bases of the junction unmatched. The CDR3 totals 15 residues.

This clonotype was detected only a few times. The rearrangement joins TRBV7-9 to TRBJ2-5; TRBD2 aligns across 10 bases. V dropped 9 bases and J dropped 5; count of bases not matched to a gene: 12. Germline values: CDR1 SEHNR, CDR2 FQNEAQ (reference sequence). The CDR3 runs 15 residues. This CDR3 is CARLTRLAGRETQYF. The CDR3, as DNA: TGTGCCAGACTAACACGACTAGCGGGCCGGGAGACCCAGTACTTC. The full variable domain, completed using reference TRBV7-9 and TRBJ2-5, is DTGVSQNPRHKITKRGQNVTFRCDPISEHNRLYWYRQTLGQGPEFLTYFQNEAQLEKSRLLSDRFSAERPKGSFSTLEIQRTEQGDSAMYLCARLTRLAGRETQYFGPGTRLLVL.

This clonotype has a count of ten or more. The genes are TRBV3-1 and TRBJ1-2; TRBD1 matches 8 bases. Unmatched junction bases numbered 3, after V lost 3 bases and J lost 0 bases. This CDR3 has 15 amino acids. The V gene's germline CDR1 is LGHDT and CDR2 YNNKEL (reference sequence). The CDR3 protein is CASSQADRANYGYTF. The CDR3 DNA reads TGTGCCAGCAGCCAGGCGGACAGGGCTAACTATGGCTACACCTTC.

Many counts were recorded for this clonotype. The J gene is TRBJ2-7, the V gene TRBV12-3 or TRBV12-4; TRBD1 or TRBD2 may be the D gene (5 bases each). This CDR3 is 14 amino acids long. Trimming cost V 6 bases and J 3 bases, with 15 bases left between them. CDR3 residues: CASSLGLGVYEQYF. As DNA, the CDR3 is TGTGCCAGCAGCCTGGGTCTGGGGGTCTACGAGCAGTACTTC.

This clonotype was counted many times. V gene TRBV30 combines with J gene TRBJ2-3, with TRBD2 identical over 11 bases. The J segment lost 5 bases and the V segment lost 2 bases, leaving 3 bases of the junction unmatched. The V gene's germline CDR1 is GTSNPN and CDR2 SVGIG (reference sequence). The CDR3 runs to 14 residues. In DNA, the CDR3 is TGTGCCTGGAGTACTAGCGGGGGAAGAGATACGCAGTATTTT. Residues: CAWSTSGGRDTQYF.

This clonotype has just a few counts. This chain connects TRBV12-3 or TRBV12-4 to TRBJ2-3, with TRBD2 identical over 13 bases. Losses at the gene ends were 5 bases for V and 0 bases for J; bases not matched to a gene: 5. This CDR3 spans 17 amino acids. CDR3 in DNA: TGTGCCAGCAGTAGACTAGCGGGAGGACCTAGCACAGATACGCAGTATTTT. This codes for CASSRLAGGPSTDTQYF.

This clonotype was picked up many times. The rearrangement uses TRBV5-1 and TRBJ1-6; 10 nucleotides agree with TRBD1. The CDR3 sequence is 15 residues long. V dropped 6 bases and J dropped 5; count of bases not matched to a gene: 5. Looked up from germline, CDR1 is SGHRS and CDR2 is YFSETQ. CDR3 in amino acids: CASNDRGLDNSPLHF. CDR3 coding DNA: TGCGCCAGCAACGACAGGGGGCTTGATAATTCACCCCTCCACTTT. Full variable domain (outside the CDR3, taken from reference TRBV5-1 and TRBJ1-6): KAGVTQTPRYLIKTRGQQVTLSCSPISGHRSVSWYQQTPGQGLQFLFEYFSETQRNKGNFPGRFSGRQFSNSRSEMNVSTLELGDSALYLCASNDRGLDNSPLHFGNGTRLTVT.

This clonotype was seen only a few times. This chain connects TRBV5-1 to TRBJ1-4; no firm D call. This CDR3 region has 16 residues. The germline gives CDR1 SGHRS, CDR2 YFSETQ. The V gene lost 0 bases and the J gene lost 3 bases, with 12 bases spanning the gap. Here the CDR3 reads CASSLERGWANEKLFF. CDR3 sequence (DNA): TGCGCCAGCAGCTTGGAACGGGGTTGGGCTAATGAAAAACTGTTTTTT.

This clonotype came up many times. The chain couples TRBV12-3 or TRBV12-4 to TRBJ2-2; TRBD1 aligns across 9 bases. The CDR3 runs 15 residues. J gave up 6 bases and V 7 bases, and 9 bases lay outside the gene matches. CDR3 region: CASTDGQGYAGELFF. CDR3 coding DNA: TGTGCCAGCACCGACGGACAGGGGTATGCCGGGGAGCTGTTTTTT.

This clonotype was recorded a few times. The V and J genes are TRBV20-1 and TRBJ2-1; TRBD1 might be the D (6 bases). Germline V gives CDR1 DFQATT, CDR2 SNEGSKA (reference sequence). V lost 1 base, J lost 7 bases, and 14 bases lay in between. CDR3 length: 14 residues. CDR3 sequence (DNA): TGCAGTGCTAGAGCCAGGGGTAATCTGAATGAGCAGTTCTTC. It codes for CSARARGNLNEQFF.

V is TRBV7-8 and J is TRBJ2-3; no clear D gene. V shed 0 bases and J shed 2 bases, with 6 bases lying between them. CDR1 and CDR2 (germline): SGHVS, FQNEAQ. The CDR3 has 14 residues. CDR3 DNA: TGTGCCAGCAGCTTAGCGACCACCACAGATACGCAGTATTTT. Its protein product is CASSLATTTDTQYF.

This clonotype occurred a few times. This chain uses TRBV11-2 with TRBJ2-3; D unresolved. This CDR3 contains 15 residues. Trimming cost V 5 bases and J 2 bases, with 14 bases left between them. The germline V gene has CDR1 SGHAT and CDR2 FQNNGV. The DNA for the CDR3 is TGTGCCAGCAGCGCAGCTGGGTTCCTCACAGATACGCAGTATTTT. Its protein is CASSAAGFLTDTQYF.

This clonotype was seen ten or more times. CDR3 in DNA: TGCGCCAGCAGCTTGGGGGAACCGTCCTACGAGCAGTACTTC. It specifies CASSLGEPSYEQYF. The chain carries TRBV5-1 and TRBJ2-7; no definite D call. V lost 0 bases to trimming and J lost 1 base, with 8 bases between them. The V gene's germline CDR1 is SGHRS and CDR2 YFSETQ. The CDR3 runs 14 residues. The full variable domain, rest sourced from reference TRBV5-1 and TRBJ2-7, is KAGVTQTPRYLIKTRGQQVTLSCSPISGHRSVSWYQQTPGQGLQFLFEYFSETQRNKGNFPGRFSGRQFSNSRSEMNVSTLELGDSALYLCASSLGEPSYEQYFGPGTRLTVT.

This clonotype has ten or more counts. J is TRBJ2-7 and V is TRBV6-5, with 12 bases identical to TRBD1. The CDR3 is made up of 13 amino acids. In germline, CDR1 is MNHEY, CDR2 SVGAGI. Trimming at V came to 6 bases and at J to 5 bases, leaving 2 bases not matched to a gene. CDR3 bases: TGTGCCAGCAGCCGGGACAGGGGGCACGAGCAGTACTTC. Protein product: CASSRDRGHEQYF.

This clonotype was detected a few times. This CDR3 reads CSASKSGGPQETQYF. The CDR3 nucleotides read TGCAGTGCTAGCAAGAGCGGGGGGCCTCAAGAGACCCAGTACTTC. This chain links TRBV20-1 with TRBJ2-5, with TRBD2 matching 9 bases. V shed 3 bases, J shed 2 bases, and the junction held 7 bases outside the gene matches. The CDR3 runs to 15 residues. Germline values: CDR1 DFQATT, CDR2 SNEGSKA (reference sequence).

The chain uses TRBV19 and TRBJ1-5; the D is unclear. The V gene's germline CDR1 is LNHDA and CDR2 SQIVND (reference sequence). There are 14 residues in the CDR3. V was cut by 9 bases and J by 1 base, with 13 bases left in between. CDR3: CASAPGRSNQPQHF. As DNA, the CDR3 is TGTGCCAGCGCTCCGGGCAGGAGCAATCAGCCCCAGCATTTT.

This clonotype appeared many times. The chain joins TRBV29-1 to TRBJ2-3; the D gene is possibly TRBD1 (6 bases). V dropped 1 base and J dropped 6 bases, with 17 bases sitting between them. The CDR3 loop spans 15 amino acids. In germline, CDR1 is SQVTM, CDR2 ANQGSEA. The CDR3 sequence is CSVEGGPFSGDTQYF. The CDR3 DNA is TGCAGCGTTGAAGGGGGGCCTTTTTCCGGGGATACGCAGTATTTT.

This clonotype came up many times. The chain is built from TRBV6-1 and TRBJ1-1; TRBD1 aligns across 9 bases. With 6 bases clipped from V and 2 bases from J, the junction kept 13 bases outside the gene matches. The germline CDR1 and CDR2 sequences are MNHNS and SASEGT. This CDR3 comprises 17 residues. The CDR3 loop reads CASRLDRGVRGNTEAFF. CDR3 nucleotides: TGTGCCAGCAGGTTGGACAGGGGTGTACGGGGAAACACTGAAGCTTTCTTT.

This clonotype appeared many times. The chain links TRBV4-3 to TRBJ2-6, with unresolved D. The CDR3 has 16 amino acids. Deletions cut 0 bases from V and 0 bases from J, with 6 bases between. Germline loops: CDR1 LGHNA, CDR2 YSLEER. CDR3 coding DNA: TGCGCCAGCAGCCAAGATACCTTCTCTGGGGCCAACGTCCTGACTTTC. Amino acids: CASSQDTFSGANVLTF.